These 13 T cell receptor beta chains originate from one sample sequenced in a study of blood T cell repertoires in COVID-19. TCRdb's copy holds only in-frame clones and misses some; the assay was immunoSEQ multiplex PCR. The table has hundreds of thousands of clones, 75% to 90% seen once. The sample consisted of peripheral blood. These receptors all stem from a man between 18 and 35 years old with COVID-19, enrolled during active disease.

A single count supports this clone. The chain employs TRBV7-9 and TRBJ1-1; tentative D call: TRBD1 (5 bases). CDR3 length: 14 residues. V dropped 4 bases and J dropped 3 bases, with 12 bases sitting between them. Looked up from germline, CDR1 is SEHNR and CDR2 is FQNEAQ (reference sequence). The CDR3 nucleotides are TGTGCCAGCAGCTCCAGCGGGGGTGACACTGAAGCTTTCTTT. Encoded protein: CASSSSGGDTEAFF.

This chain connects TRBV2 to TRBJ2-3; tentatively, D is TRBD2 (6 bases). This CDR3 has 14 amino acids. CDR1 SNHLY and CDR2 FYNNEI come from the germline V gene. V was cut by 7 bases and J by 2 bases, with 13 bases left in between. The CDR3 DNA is TGTGCCAGCAACGGCGGGGTGATCACAGATACGCAGTATTTT. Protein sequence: CASNGGVITDTQYF. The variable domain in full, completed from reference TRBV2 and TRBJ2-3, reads EPEVTQTPSHQVTQMGQEVILRCVPISNHLYFYWYRQILGQKVEFLVSFYNNEISEKSEIFDDQFSVERPDGSNFTLKIRSTKLEDSAMYFCASNGGVITDTQYFGPGTRLTVL.

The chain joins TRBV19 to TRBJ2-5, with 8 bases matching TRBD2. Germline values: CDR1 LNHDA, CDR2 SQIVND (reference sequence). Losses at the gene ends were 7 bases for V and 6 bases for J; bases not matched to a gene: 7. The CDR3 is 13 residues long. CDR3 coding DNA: TGTGCCAGTACAGCGGGAGAAGGGAAGACCCAGTACTTC. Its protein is CASTAGEGKTQYF. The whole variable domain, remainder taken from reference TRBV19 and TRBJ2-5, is DGGITQSPKYLFRKEGQNVTLSCEQNLNHDAMYWYRQDPGQGLRLIYYSQIVNDFQKGDIAEGYSVSREKKESFPLTVTSAQKNPTAFYLCASTAGEGKTQYFGPGTRLLVL.

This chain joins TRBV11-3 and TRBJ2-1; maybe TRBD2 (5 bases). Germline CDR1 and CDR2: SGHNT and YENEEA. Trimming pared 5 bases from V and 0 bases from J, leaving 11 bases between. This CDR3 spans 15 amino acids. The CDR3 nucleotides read TGTGCCAGCAGCGGGAGTGGGCACTCCTACAATGAGCAGTTCTTC. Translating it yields CASSGSGHSYNEQFF.

CDR3 DNA: TGTGCCAGCAGCCAATCAATCGGACTAGCGATAACGGTTGGTGAGCAGTTCTTC. The encoded protein is CASSQSIGLAITVGEQFF. The chain recombines TRBV3-1 (or the pseudogene TRBV3-2) with TRBJ2-1; the match to TRBD2 covers 9 bases. The germline V gene encodes CDR1 LGHDT and CDR2 YNNKEL (reference sequence). This CDR3 spans 18 amino acids. V was clipped by 2 bases and J by 9 bases; unmatched bases: 17.

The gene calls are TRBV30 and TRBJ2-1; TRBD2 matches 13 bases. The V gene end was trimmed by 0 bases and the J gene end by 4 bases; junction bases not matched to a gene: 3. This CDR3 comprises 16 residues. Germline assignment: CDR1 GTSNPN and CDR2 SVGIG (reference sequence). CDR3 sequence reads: CAWSVGTSGEYNEQFF. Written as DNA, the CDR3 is TGTGCCTGGAGTGTCGGGACTAGCGGGGAATACAATGAGCAGTTCTTC. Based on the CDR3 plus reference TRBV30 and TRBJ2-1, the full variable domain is SQTIHQWPATLVQPVGSPLSLECTVEGTSNPNLYWYRQAAGRGLQLLFYSVGIGQISSEVPQNLSASRPQDRQFILSSKKLLLSDSGFYLCAWSVGTSGEYNEQFFGPGTRLTVL.

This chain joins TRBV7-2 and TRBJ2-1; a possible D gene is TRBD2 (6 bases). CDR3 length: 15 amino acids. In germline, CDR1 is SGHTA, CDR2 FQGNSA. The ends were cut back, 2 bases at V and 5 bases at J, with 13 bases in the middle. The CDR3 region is CASSLWAGRNNEQFF. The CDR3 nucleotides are TGTGCCAGCAGCTTATGGGCGGGGAGAAACAATGAGCAGTTCTTC. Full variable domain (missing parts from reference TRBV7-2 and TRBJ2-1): GAGVSQSPSNKVTEKGKDVELRCDPISGHTALYWYRQSLGQGLEFLIYFQGNSAPDKSGLPSDRFSAERTGGSVSTLTIQRTQQEDSAVYLCASSLWAGRNNEQFFGPGTRLTVL.

The CDR3 sequence is CASRGLAEETQYF. CDR3 sequence (DNA): TGCGCCAGCAGGGGACTAGCGGAAGAGACCCAGTACTTC. This sequence joins TRBV10-2 and TRBJ2-5, with 11 bases that match TRBD2. The CDR3 length is 13 residues. Germline V gene sequence: CDR1 WSHSY, CDR2 SAAADI. After removal of 6 bases from V and 3 bases from J, the junction contained 0 bases not matched to a gene.

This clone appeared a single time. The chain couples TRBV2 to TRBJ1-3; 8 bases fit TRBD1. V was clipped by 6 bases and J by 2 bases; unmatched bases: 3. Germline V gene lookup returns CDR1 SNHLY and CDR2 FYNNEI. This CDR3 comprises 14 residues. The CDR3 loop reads CASRSTGAGNTIYF. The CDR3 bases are TGTGCCAGCAGGTCGACAGGGGCTGGAAACACCATATATTTT. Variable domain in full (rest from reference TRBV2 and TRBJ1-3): EPEVTQTPSHQVTQMGQEVILRCVPISNHLYFYWYRQILGQKVEFLVSFYNNEISEKSEIFDDQFSVERPDGSNFTLKIRSTKLEDSAMYFCASRSTGAGNTIYFGEGSWLTVV.

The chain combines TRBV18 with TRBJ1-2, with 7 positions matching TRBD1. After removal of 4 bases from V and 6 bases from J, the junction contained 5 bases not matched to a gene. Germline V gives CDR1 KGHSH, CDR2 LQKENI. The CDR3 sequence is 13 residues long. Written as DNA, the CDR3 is TGTGCCAGCTCACAGACAGGGATTGATGGCTACACCTTC. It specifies CASSQTGIDGYTF.

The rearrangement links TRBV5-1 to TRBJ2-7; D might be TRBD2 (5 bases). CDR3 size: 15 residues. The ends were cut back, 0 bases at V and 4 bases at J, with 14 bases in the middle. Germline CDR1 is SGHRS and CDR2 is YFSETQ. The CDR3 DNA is TGCGCCAGCAGCTTGGAGCAGGTAGGCGGGTACGAGCAGTACTTC. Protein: CASSLEQVGGYEQYF. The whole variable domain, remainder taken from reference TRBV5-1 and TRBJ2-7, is KAGVTQTPRYLIKTRGQQVTLSCSPISGHRSVSWYQQTPGQGLQFLFEYFSETQRNKGNFPGRFSGRQFSNSRSEMNVSTLELGDSALYLCASSLEQVGGYEQYFGPGTRLTVT.

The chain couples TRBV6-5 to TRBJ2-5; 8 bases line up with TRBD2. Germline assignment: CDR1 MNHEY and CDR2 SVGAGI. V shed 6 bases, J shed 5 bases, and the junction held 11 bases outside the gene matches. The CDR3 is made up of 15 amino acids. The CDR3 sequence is CASSHNSGSGETQYF. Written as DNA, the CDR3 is TGTGCCAGCAGCCACAACAGCGGGAGCGGGGAGACCCAGTACTTC.

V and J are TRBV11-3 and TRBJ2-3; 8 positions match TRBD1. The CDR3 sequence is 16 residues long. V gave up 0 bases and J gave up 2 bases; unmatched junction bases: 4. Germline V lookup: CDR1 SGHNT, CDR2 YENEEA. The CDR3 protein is CASSLEDRDFTDTQYF. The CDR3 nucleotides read TGTGCCAGCAGCTTAGAGGACAGGGACTTCACAGATACGCAGTATTTT.